Listed below are T cell receptor beta chains from one sample, sequenced in a study of T cells in Graves' hyperthyroidism and ophthalmopathy. Each CDR3 protein is one row after TCRdb ran MiXCR on the multiplex PCR reads. The sample consists of around 340,000 distinct CDR3 sequences, 15% to 20% of them appearing once. Material for sequencing was blood. The receptors were gathered from a woman between 45 and 60 years old with Graves' hyperthyroidism. Both conserved end residues are trimmed from each CDR3. The D gene is left open where the match is weak.

>TRBV6-2/TRBV6-3|TRBJ1-1|14|-
ASSISATGSNTEAF
>TRBV30|TRBJ2-2|13|-
AWSVGRVGTGELF
>TRBV29-1|TRBJ2-2|10|-
SAASANGELF
>TRBV2|TRBJ1-2|10|-
ASSDGDYGYT
>TRBV3-1|TRBJ1-5|13|-
ASSQDPHSNQPQH
>TRBV11-2|TRBJ2-6|14|-
ASSLFRGGVANVLT
>TRBV4-1|TRBJ2-1|13|TRBD2
ASSHSAGGPYEQF
>TRBV3-1|TRBJ2-3|16|TRBD2
ASSQDQLAGGAPDTQY
>TRBV7-8|TRBJ2-7|10|-
ASSQDNYEQY
>TRBV7-8|TRBJ1-2|12|-
ASSLGGTPYGYT
>TRBV5-4|TRBJ1-2|11|-
ASSQDNNYGYT
>TRBV28|TRBJ1-5|10|-
ASRQAGQPQH
>TRBV11-2|TRBJ1-1|12|-
ASSLGFANTEAF
>TRBV3-1|TRBJ2-3|14|-
ASSQEVRQVTDTQY
>TRBV3-1|TRBJ2-2|18|TRBD2
ASSQVPPFLAGISTGELF
>TRBV6-1|TRBJ1-1|9|TRBD1
ASRWTGEAF
>TRBV28|TRBJ2-3|14|-
ASSPLGSGSTDTQY
>TRBV5-8|TRBJ1-2|13|-
ASSFYGGHEDGYT
>TRBV19|TRBJ2-3|12|-
ASSSRGEGDTQY
>TRBV30|TRBJ2-5|11|-
AWSVESQETQY
>TRBV10-1|TRBJ1-5|11|-
ASSESRGQPQH
>TRBV15|TRBJ2-6|15|-
ATSRGLHGTGANVLT
>TRBV12-3/TRBV12-4|TRBJ1-3|11|-
ASSKGAGNTIY
>TRBV6-1|TRBJ1-4|11|TRBD1
ASRRDSNEKLF
>TRBV28|TRBJ2-7|14|TRBD2
ASSPPLAGGPYEQY
>TRBV5-1|TRBJ2-2|13|TRBD2
ASSLILADTGELF
>TRBV3-1|TRBJ2-3|18|TRBD2
ASSHASGLAGGAFTDTQY
>TRBV12-3/TRBV12-4|TRBJ2-2|12|-
AGSSWGNTGELF
>TRBV24-1|TRBJ2-5|14|-
ATSSPKEGGVETQY
>TRBV27|TRBJ2-1|16|TRBD1
ASSPGTGILISYNEQF
>TRBV15|TRBJ1-5|14|-
ATSRDSGLTGQPQH
>TRBV10-3|TRBJ2-5|13|-
AISESRAITETQY
>TRBV2|TRBJ2-1|11|-
ASSGDRPDEQF
>TRBV12-3/TRBV12-4|TRBJ2-5|13|-
ASSPAPGFQETQY
>TRBV27|TRBJ2-5|14|-
ASSLEWGPTPETQY
>TRBV12-3/TRBV12-4|TRBJ2-2|14|-
ASSPAGDRDTGELF
>TRBV9|TRBJ1-1|13|-
ASSVGGGMNTEAF
>TRBV29-1|TRBJ1-1|11|-
SAKGFLDTEAF
>TRBV12-3/TRBV12-4|TRBJ1-1|13|-
ASRWTLWGDTEAF
>TRBV5-1|TRBJ1-2|11|-
ASSLEIYYGYT
>TRBV20-1|TRBJ1-1|12|-
SALRGDSDTEAF
>TRBV7-2|TRBJ1-1|12|-
ASSSGPLNTEAF